Following are 14 T cell receptor beta chains from one sample sequenced in a study of identical twins. Each CDR3 protein is one row after TCRdb ran MiXCR on the 5' RACE reads. The sample lists roughly 250,000 distinct CDR3 sequences; more than 13% were seen once. The sample consisted of memory (CD45RO+) T cells sorted from blood. These receptors originate from a young woman in good health.

This chain joins TRBV2 and TRBJ1-4; D might be TRBD1 (5 bases). V gave up 3 bases and J gave up 7 bases, with 12 bases separating them. CDR3 length: 14 residues. Germline-derived CDR1 and CDR2 are SNHLY and FYNNEI. CDR3 amino acids: CASSEEGISEKLFF. The CDR3 bases are TGTGCCAGCAGTGAGGAGGGGATTAGTGAAAAACTGTTTTTT.

The chain has TRBV2 and TRBJ2-7, with D possibly being TRBD1 or TRBD2 (5 bases each). The CDR3 spans 12 residues. Germline V gene sequence: CDR1 SNHLY, CDR2 FYNNEI. V lost 6 bases and J lost 7, with 13 bases in between. CDR3: CASSSDTGEQYF. The DNA of the CDR3 is TGTGCCAGCAGCTCGGACACGGGGGAGCAGTACTTC.

In this sample, this clonotype turned up many times. V is TRBV10-2 and J is TRBJ2-1, with D unresolved. The CDR3 loop spans 13 amino acids. Germline CDR1 WSHSY, CDR2 SAAADI. V dropped 6 bases and J dropped 7 bases, with 13 bases sitting between them. CDR3 DNA: TGCGCCAGCAGGAATTTCGAGGAGAATGAGCAGTTCTTC. Translated: CASRNFEENEQFF.

At least ten counts were recorded for this clonotype. The chain employs TRBV4-3 and TRBJ2-1, with D hard to call. Germline CDR1 LGHNA, CDR2 YSLEER. The CDR3 is made up of 17 amino acids. The V gene lost 2 bases and the J gene lost 1 base, with 15 bases spanning the gap. The CDR3 DNA is TGCGCCAGCAGCCAAACTCTTCAGAAGCTGTCCTACAATGAGCAGTTCTTC. Translation gives CASSQTLQKLSYNEQFF.

The genes are TRBV20-1 and TRBJ2-7; the D gene is possibly TRBD1 (5 bases). Germline-derived CDR1 and CDR2 are DFQATT and SNEGSKA (reference sequence). CDR3 length: 12 amino acids. CDR3 amino acids: CSVHTGTYEQYF. DNA for the CDR3: TGCAGCGTTCACACAGGAACCTACGAGCAGTACTTC.

The table lists this clonotype with a few counts. The CDR3 DNA is TGTGCCAGCAGCTTAGATCTGTGGGCTAGCGACGAGACCCAGTACTTC. This gives the protein CASSLDLWASDETQYF. The V gene is TRBV11-2, the J gene TRBJ2-5; D is perhaps TRBD2 (6 bases). Between the trimmed V and J ends, which lost 0 bases and 5 bases, there was a span of 16 bases. The germline CDR1 and CDR2 sequences are SGHAT and FQNNGV. This CDR3 contains 16 residues.

This chain links TRBV7-2 with TRBJ2-3; TRBD2 agrees at 9 bases. This CDR3 has 14 residues. Germline loops: CDR1 SGHTA, CDR2 FQGNSA. V gave up 5 bases and J gave up 3 bases; unmatched junction bases: 3. Written as DNA, the CDR3 is TGTGCCAGCAGCCGGCTAGCGGGAACAGATACGCAGTATTTT. It specifies CASSRLAGTDTQYF.

The V gene is TRBV7-9, the J gene TRBJ2-5; TRBD1 matches at 12 bases. This CDR3 region has 11 residues. J gave up 5 bases and V 11 bases, and 0 bases lay outside the gene matches. Germline assignment: CDR1 SEHNR and CDR2 FQNEAQ (reference sequence). CDR3 DNA: TGTGCCGGGACAGGGGGCGAGACCCAGTACTTC. Translated: CAGTGGETQYF. Looking up the rest from reference TRBV7-9 and TRBJ2-5 gives the full variable domain: DTGVSQNPRHKITKRGQNVTFRCDPISEHNRLYWYRQTLGQGPEFLTYFQNEAQLEKSRLLSDRFSAERPKGSFSTLEIQRTEQGDSAMYLCAGTGGETQYFGPGTRLLVL.

This clonotype came up a few times. The rearrangement joins TRBV4-3 to TRBJ2-1; D possibly corresponds to TRBD1 (5 bases). From germline, CDR1 is LGHNA and CDR2 YSLEER. The CDR3 consists of 16 residues. Trimming removed 3 bases at V and 7 bases at J, with 19 bases between. The CDR3 bases are TGCGCCAGCAGCCATGCCGCTGGGGCCCATACGAATGAGCAGTTCTTC. It codes for CASSHAAGAHTNEQFF.

This clonotype has just a few counts. This rearrangement joins TRBV30 to TRBJ2-3; D is possibly TRBD1 (6 bases). Germline CDR1 and CDR2: GTSNPN and SVGIG (reference sequence). This CDR3 has 13 amino acids. V lost 4 bases, J lost 5 bases, and 13 bases lay in between. The CDR3 coding sequence is TGTGCCTGGACCGGGCAGGGGATAGATACGCAGTATTTT. Translating gives CAWTGQGIDTQYF.

The table lists this clonotype with a few counts. The chain couples TRBV5-1 to TRBJ1-3, with D possibly being TRBD1 (6 bases). Germline CDR1 is SGHRS and CDR2 is YFSETQ. V was shortened by 0 bases and J by 0 bases, with 16 bases between the two germline ends. The CDR3 consists of 18 residues. For the CDR3, the DNA is TGCGCCAGCAGCTTGGGCCGGGGGCAGGGGTCCTCTGGAAACACCATATATTTT. Residues: CASSLGRGQGSSGNTIYF. Drawing the rest from reference TRBV5-1 and TRBJ1-3, the complete variable domain is KAGVTQTPRYLIKTRGQQVTLSCSPISGHRSVSWYQQTPGQGLQFLFEYFSETQRNKGNFPGRFSGRQFSNSRSEMNVSTLELGDSALYLCASSLGRGQGSSGNTIYFGEGSWLTVV.

This clonotype was seen a handful of times. Written as DNA, the CDR3 is TGTGCCAGCAGTTACGGGGATGATGAGCAGTTCTTC. This codes for CASSYGDDEQFF. V gene TRBV6-2 or TRBV6-3 combines with J gene TRBJ2-1; D not certain. V was cut by 2 bases and J by 8 bases, with 7 bases left in between. This CDR3 is 12 amino acids long. Germline CDR1 is MNHEY and CDR2 is SVGEGT.

This clonotype occurred a few times. The rearrangement joins TRBV7-2 to TRBJ1-4; tentatively, D is TRBD1 (5 bases). The germline gives CDR1 SGHTA, CDR2 FQGNSA. There are 14 residues in the CDR3. V was pared by 4 bases and J by 4 bases, with 10 bases between. This chain's CDR3 is CASSWGMGNEKLFF. The CDR3 region has the DNA TGTGCCAGCAGCTGGGGGATGGGTAATGAAAAACTGTTTTTT.

Many counts were recorded for this clonotype. This chain uses TRBV12-3 or TRBV12-4 with TRBJ2-1; 9 bases fit TRBD1. The CDR3 length is 15 residues. Trimming took 8 bases from V and 7 from J; bases not matched to a gene: 12. CDR3 amino acids: CASGPTGTGYNEQFF. The CDR3 nucleotides are TGTGCCAGCGGACCCACCGGGACAGGGTATAATGAGCAGTTCTTC.